One and the same sample provided the 9 T cell receptor beta chains below, sequenced in a study of T cell repertoires in cytomegalovirus infection. TCRdb ran MiXCR on the reads and lists one entry per CDR3 protein. The table has approximately 500,000 distinct CDR3 sequences, about 33% seen once. These receptors' targets are unknown. This material consisted of cultured PBMCs, taken from culture after CMV antigen stimulation. The receptors derive from a human donor in good health (CMV status not recorded). Some clones in this sample may be carry-over from other donors' samples.

This clonotype has a handful of counts. The CDR3 here is CASTQGDAIYEQYF. CDR3 nucleotides: TGTGCCAGCACCCAAGGCGACGCTATCTACGAGCAGTACTTC. This rearrangement joins TRBV6-1 to TRBJ2-7; D is uncertain. The CDR3 runs 14 residues. The germline V gene encodes CDR1 MNHNS and CDR2 SASEGT. V lost 7 bases, J lost 3 bases, and 16 bases lay in between.

This chain joins TRBV5-8 and TRBJ1-5, with 7 bases fitting TRBD1. Looked up from germline, CDR1 is SGHTS and CDR2 is YDEGEE. The V gene end was trimmed by 3 bases and the J gene end by 6 bases; junction bases not matched to a gene: 9. The length of the CDR3 is 15 residues. The CDR3 coding sequence is TGTGCCAGCAGCTCCGCCTCAGGGGGGGGTCAGCCCCAGCATTTT. Amino acid sequence: CASSSASGGGQPQHF. The full variable domain, its missing parts supplied by reference TRBV5-8 and TRBJ1-5, is EAGVTQSPTHLIKTRGQQATLRCSPISGHTSVYWYQQALGLGLQFLLWYDEGEERNRGNFPPRFSGRQFPNYSSELNVNALELEDSALYLCASSSASGGGQPQHFGDGTRLSIL.

V and J are TRBV7-2 and TRBJ2-1; 9 bases align to TRBD2. Germline CDR1 is SGHTA and CDR2 is FQGNSA. The CDR3 extends over 15 amino acids. The V segment lost 8 bases and the J segment 4 bases; nucleotides outside the gene matches: 9. The CDR3 region has the DNA TGTGCCAGCCAGTCGGTAGCGGGAGCATACAATGAGCAGTTCTTC. Protein: CASQSVAGAYNEQFF.

V usage is TRBV6-1 and J usage is TRBJ2-7; 11 positions agree with TRBD2. CDR1 is MNHNS, CDR2 SASEGT, per germline. Trimming took 2 bases from V and 4 from J; bases not matched to a gene: 19. The CDR3 sequence is 20 residues long. The CDR3 DNA reads as TGTGCCAGCAGTGAACTTGGAACTAGAACTAGCGGGAGTGTCCCATACGAGCAGTACTTC. It yields the protein CASSELGTRTSGSVPYEQYF.

In regard to this clonotype: With a much larger clone just one base away, this may be a read error. This chain uses TRBV6-6 with TRBJ2-5; TRBD2 agrees at 7 bases. Germline CDR1 reads MNHNY; CDR2 reads SVGAGI (reference sequence). The CDR3 contains 15 residues. The CDR3 sequence: CTSSYRAGLLETQYF. The CDR3 coding sequence is TGTACCAGCAGTTACAGAGCGGGGCTACTAGAGACCCAGTACTTC.

This clonotype was seen a few times. Mismatch with germline at one junction end may stem from a read error. This chain links TRBV7-2 with TRBJ2-7; tentatively, D is TRBD2 (6 bases). The germline V gene encodes CDR1 SGHTA and CDR2 FQGNSA. The CDR3 is 17 residues long. CDR3 sequence reads: CASGLAAPGRTSYEQYF. The CDR3, as DNA: TGTGCCAGCGGCTTAGCGGCCCCGGGCAGGACCTCCTACGAGCAGTACTTC.

This clonotype has a handful of counts. V gene TRBV7-2 combines with J gene TRBJ2-3, with 11 bases lining up with TRBD2. This CDR3 comprises 20 residues. Germline V gene data show CDR1 as SGHTA and CDR2 as FQGNSA. V lost 3 bases to trimming and J lost 0 bases; unmatched junction nucleotides: 14. Written as DNA, the CDR3 is TGTGCCAGCAGCTTTATCCCAGGACTAGCGGGCGGGTCTAGCACAGATACGCAGTATTTT. Its translation is CASSFIPGLAGGSSTDTQYF.

The chain is built from TRBV10-3 and TRBJ2-1; the match to TRBD2 covers 9 bases. Unmatched junction bases numbered 4, after V lost 11 bases and J lost 2 bases. The CDR3 extends over 13 amino acids. Per the germline V gene, CDR1 is ENHRY and CDR2 is SYGVKD. The DNA of the CDR3 is TGTGCCGCGACTAGCGGACCCTACAATGAGCAGTTCTTC. This codes for CAATSGPYNEQFF.

CDR3 sequence (DNA): TGTGCCAGCAGCTTGCTATCAGGATACGAGCAGTACTTC. Its protein product is CASSLLSGYEQYF. V gene TRBV7-2 combines with J gene TRBJ2-7, with no clear D. Germline values: CDR1 SGHTA, CDR2 FQGNSA. The length of the CDR3 is 13 residues. V lost 3 bases to trimming and J lost 4 bases, with 10 bases between them.